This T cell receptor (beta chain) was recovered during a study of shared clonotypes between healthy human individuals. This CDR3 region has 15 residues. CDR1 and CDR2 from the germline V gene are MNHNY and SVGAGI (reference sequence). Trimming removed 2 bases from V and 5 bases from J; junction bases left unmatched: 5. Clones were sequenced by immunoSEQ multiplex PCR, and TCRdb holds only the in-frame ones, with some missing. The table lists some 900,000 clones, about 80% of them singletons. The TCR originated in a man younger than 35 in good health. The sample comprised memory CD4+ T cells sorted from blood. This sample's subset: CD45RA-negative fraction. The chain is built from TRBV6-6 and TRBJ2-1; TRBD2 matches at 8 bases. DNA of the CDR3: TGTGCCAGCAGTTACCCGGGACTAGGGGACAATGAGCAGTTCTTC. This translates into CASSYPGLGDNEQFF.